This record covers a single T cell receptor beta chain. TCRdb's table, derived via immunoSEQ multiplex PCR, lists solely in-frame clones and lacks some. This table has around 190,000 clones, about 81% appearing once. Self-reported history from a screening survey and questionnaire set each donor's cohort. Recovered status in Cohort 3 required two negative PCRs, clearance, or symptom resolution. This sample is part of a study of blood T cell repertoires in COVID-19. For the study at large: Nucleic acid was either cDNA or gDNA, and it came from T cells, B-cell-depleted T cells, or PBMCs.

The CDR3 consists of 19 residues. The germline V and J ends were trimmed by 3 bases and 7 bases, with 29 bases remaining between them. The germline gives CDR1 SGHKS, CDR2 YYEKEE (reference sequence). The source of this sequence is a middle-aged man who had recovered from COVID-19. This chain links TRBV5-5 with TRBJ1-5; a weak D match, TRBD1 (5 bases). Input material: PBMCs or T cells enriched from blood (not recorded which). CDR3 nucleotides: TGTGCCAGCAGCTCTAGACCGGGACTTGGGGTTAGTAGCGCACAGCCCCAGCATTTT. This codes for CASSSRPGLGVSSAQPQHF. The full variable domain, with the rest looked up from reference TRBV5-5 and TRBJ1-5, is DAGVTQSPTHLIKTRGQQVTLRCSPISGHKSVSWYQQVLGQGPQFIFQYYEKEERGRGNFPDRFSARQFPNYSSELNVNALLLGDSALYLCASSSRPGLGVSSAQPQHFGDGTRLSIL.